The present T cell receptor (beta chain) was sequenced within a study of human T cells and chemical hapten exposure. Study overall: In the sensitization step, 2% DPC was placed on approximately 2 cm by approximately 2 cm of upper inner arm skin.

TCRdb fed the RACE reads into MiXCR, producing one record per CDR3 protein. The sample contains about 120,000 distinct CDR3 sequences, around 13% of which appear only once. The sample holds a few counts of this clonotype. Deletions cut 3 bases from V and 6 bases from J, with 14 bases between. Germline CDR1 and CDR2: LGHNT and FRNRAP. The CDR3 has 14 amino acids. The time point here: patch test 1, 2 weeks after DPC sensitization. Treatment given: therapeutic diphenylcyclopropenone sensitization with weekly scalp DPC. Phlebotomy was performed prior to application of every patch test. Patients had alopecia, were aged 18 to 70, and were not pregnant. Unseparated into fractions, whole blood served as the source from which total RNA was extracted.

This chain uses TRBV12-5 with TRBJ2-5; D may correspond to TRBD1 or TRBD2 (5 bases each). The TCR comes from a man aged 18 to 30 with alopecia areata. Some clones in this sample may be carry-over from other donors' samples. The sequences come from whole blood, collected in connection with sensitization to the hapten diphenylcyclopropenone (DPC). CDR3 bases: TGTGCTAGTGGTTTAATCAGGGACGGAAAGACCCAGTACTTC. Encoded protein: CASGLIRDGKTQYF.